This T cell receptor (beta chain) emerged from a study of identical twins. General study findings and limits: Insertions were fewer in abundant cord blood beta clonotypes, whereas memory repertoires showed none of this pattern. Cross-sectional statistics, not tracking of the same donors, supported the conclusions.

A word on this clonotype: The antigen is not known.

Unique molecular identifiers were in the cDNA, with template-switch universal primer binding. One entry per CDR3 protein results from TCRdb running MiXCR on the 5' RACE reads. The top ten clones hold approximately 0.25% of a sample with roughly 1.6 million distinct CDR3 sequences, 25% to 35% of them seen once. This CDR3 is 15 amino acids long. Trimming pared 0 bases from V and 0 bases from J, leaving 8 bases between. Germline CDR1 MNHEY, CDR2 SVGAGI. The sequenced sample consisted of cord blood. The sequence derives from a newborn girl in good health. The V and J genes are TRBV6-5 and TRBJ1-1; weak D call: TRBD1 (5 bases). The CDR3 bases are TGTGCCAGCAGTTACTCGACAGCGATGAACACTGAAGCTTTCTTT. Translation: CASSYSTAMNTEAFF.